Below, 26 T cell receptor beta chains from the same sample are listed, as sequenced in a study of blood T cell repertoires in COVID-19. Produced via immunoSEQ multiplex PCR; TCRdb's table is partial and in-frame only. Of some 150,000 clones listed, roughly 80% are singletons. The sequenced material came from PBMCs or T cells enriched from blood (not recorded which). Source of these receptors: a man aged 50 to 59 who had recovered from COVID-19.

The chain links TRBV7-2 to TRBJ2-7, with D possibly TRBD2 on 6 matching bases. The CDR3 covers 15 residues. Germline CDR1 and CDR2: SGHTA and FQGNSA. V lost 6 bases and J 0 bases, leaving 15 bases between the germline ends. The CDR3 loop is CASSVGGRLSYEQYF. The CDR3, as DNA: TGTGCCAGCAGTGTCGGGGGACGGCTCTCCTACGAGCAGTACTTC.

This clone turned up a few times. The chain joins TRBV7-2 to TRBJ2-7, with D uncertain. Germline V gene lookup returns CDR1 SGHTA and CDR2 FQGNSA. The V and J ends lost 5 bases and 6 bases respectively, with 14 bases between them. The CDR3 totals 13 residues. For the CDR3, the DNA is TGTGCCAGCAGCCCGACGACTGTTTCCGAGCAGTACTTC. Its protein product is CASSPTTVSEQYF.

The rearrangement uses TRBV9 and TRBJ1-3; no clear D. This CDR3 is 12 amino acids long. Germline V lookup: CDR1 SGDLS, CDR2 YYNGEE. V was trimmed by 4 bases and J by 9 bases, leaving 11 bases between them. CDR3 sequence: CASSPRYGTIYF. For the CDR3, the DNA is TGTGCCAGCAGCCCACGCTACGGCACCATATATTTT.

This rearrangement joins TRBV24-1 to TRBJ1-2, with TRBD1 matching 11 bases. This CDR3 is built from 16 residues. Losses at the gene ends were 5 bases for V and 2 bases for J; bases not matched to a gene: 6. Per germline, CDR1 KGHDR and CDR2 SFDVKD. The CDR3 DNA is TGTGCCACCAGTGCGGACAGGGGGCTAACCAACTATGGCTACACCTTC. Amino acid sequence: CATSADRGLTNYGYTF.

The genes are TRBV2 and TRBJ1-5; TRBD1 matches at 7 bases. This CDR3 spans 15 amino acids. Germline loops: CDR1 SNHLY, CDR2 FYNNEI. After removal of 8 bases from V and 1 base from J, the junction contained 8 bases not matched to a gene. The CDR3 bases are TGTGCCAGCGGAAGGGGGCCCGGGAGCAATCAGCCCCAGCATTTT. This translates into CASGRGPGSNQPQHF.

This rearrangement joins TRBV4-2 to TRBJ1-5, with TRBD1 matching over 12 bases. Germline loops: CDR1 LGHNA, CDR2 YNFKEQ. The CDR3 sequence is 16 residues long. The V gene end was trimmed by 0 bases and the J gene end by 9 bases; junction bases not matched to a gene: 6. CDR3 protein: CASSQDGGTGGRPQHF. DNA for the CDR3: TGTGCCAGCAGCCAAGATGGGGGGACAGGGGGCCGGCCCCAGCATTTT.

This chain connects TRBV2 to TRBJ1-4; 9 bases are shared with TRBD1. The CDR3 runs to 16 residues. In germline, CDR1 is SNHLY, CDR2 FYNNEI. With V trimmed by 5 bases and J by 5 bases, 9 bases remained unmatched. The CDR3 DNA follows: TGTGCCAGCAGTCGGGGACAGGGAGGCCTAAATGAAAAACTGTTTTTT. Amino acids: CASSRGQGGLNEKLFF. The full variable domain, rest sourced from reference TRBV2 and TRBJ1-4, is EPEVTQTPSHQVTQMGQEVILRCVPISNHLYFYWYRQILGQKVEFLVSFYNNEISEKSEIFDDQFSVERPDGSNFTLKIRSTKLEDSAMYFCASSRGQGGLNEKLFFGSGTQLSVL.

This clone was counted between two and nine times. J is TRBJ2-1 and V is TRBV19, with 10 nucleotides matching TRBD1. The ends lost 4 bases at V and 9 bases at J; junction bases unmatched: 12. Germline lookup yields CDR1 LNHDA and CDR2 SQIVND (reference sequence). The length of the CDR3 is 16 residues. The CDR3, as DNA: TGTGCCAGTAGTACCCCCGGGGACAGGGGAAGGAGTGAGCAGTTCTTC. Translation: CASSTPGDRGRSEQFF.

The V call is TRBV18, the J call TRBJ2-7; 12 positions match TRBD1. CDR1 KGHSH and CDR2 LQKENI come from the germline V gene. CDR3 length equals 13 residues. With 11 bases clipped from V and 5 bases from J, the junction kept 7 bases outside the gene matches. The CDR3, as DNA: TGTGCCGGCGGGACAGGGGGCTTCCACGAGCAGTACTTC. Its translation is CAGGTGGFHEQYF.

The chain joins TRBV27 to TRBJ1-4; D remains unclear. Trimming pared 6 bases from V and 2 bases from J, leaving 10 bases between. The CDR3 contains 14 residues. The germline V gene has CDR1 MNHEY and CDR2 SMNVEV (reference sequence). The CDR3 here is CASSPGGTNEKLFF. The CDR3 DNA reads TGTGCCAGCAGCCCAGGAGGGACTAATGAAAAACTGTTTTTT. The full variable domain, its missing parts supplied by reference TRBV27 and TRBJ1-4, is EAQVTQNPRYLITVTGKKLTVTCSQNMNHEYMSWYRQDPGLGLRQIYYSMNVEVTDKGDVPEGYKVSRKEKRNFPLILESPSPNQTSLYFCASSPGGTNEKLFFGSGTQLSVL.

This rearrangement joins TRBV18 to TRBJ1-5, with 9 nucleotides matching TRBD1. V lost 3 bases to trimming and J lost 4 bases; unmatched junction nucleotides: 4. The CDR3 runs 15 residues. CDR1 is KGHSH and CDR2 is LQKENI in the germline V gene. The CDR3 nucleotides are TGTGCCAGCTCACCGGGACAGGGAGAGAATCAGCCCCAGCATTTT. Translated, it gives CASSPGQGENQPQHF.

The genes are TRBV27 and TRBJ2-7; D might be TRBD1 (6 bases). The CDR3 spans 15 residues. Germline loops: CDR1 MNHEY, CDR2 SMNVEV (reference sequence). Trimming left V 3 bases short and J 0 bases short, with 12 bases between. CDR3 amino acids: CASSLTGTPSYEQYF. Here the CDR3 DNA reads TGTGCCAGCAGTTTGACCGGGACACCCTCCTACGAGCAGTACTTC.

The chain carries TRBV18 and TRBJ2-7, with D unresolved. V lost 2 bases and J 3 bases, leaving 11 bases between the germline ends. Germline CDR1 KGHSH, CDR2 LQKENI. The CDR3 consists of 14 residues. The CDR3 sequence: CASSPTGGGYEQYF. For the CDR3, the DNA is TGTGCCAGCTCACCAACCGGTGGTGGCTACGAGCAGTACTTC.

The genes are TRBV12-3 or TRBV12-4 and TRBJ2-3; 12 bases are a match to TRBD2. The CDR3 loop spans 12 amino acids. J gave up 10 bases and V 5 bases, and 1 base lay outside the gene matches. DNA of the CDR3: TGTGCCAGCAGTCGGACTAGCGGGGCGCAGTATTTT. This translates into CASSRTSGAQYF.

The chain is built from TRBV19 and TRBJ2-3; TRBD1 agrees at 8 bases. CDR1 and CDR2 from the germline V gene are LNHDA and SQIVND (reference sequence). V was clipped by 4 bases and J by 11 bases; unmatched bases: 14. The CDR3 covers 15 residues. The CDR3 nucleotides are TGTGCCAGTAGTAACCCCGGTGCTTCCGGGACAGGGCAGTATTTT. Protein: CASSNPGASGTGQYF.

The chain couples TRBV28 to TRBJ2-4; 10 nucleotides agree with TRBD1. Germline CDR1 reads MDHEN; CDR2 reads SYDVKM. CDR3 length: 17 amino acids. The J segment lost 0 bases and the V segment lost 8 bases, leaving 10 bases of the junction unmatched. CDR3 amino acids: CASEGDRGTLAKNIQYF. DNA for the CDR3: TGTGCCAGCGAGGGGGACAGGGGAACTCTAGCCAAAAACATTCAGTACTTC.

The sample holds a few counts of this clone. The V gene is TRBV29-1, the J gene TRBJ1-2, with D tentatively TRBD1 (5 bases). CDR1 and CDR2 from the germline V gene are SQVTM and ANQGSEA. V was trimmed by 6 bases and J by 7 bases, leaving 15 bases between them. This CDR3 contains 12 residues. The CDR3 loop is CSVNRQSTGYTF. The CDR3, as DNA: TGCAGCGTGAACAGACAGTCAACTGGCTACACCTTC.

The table lists this clone with many counts. The sample holds other DNA sequences that translate to the same CDR3. The CDR3 DNA reads TGTGCCAGCAGCCAAGACCCGCAGGGGGTACGTAGCTATGGCTACACCTTC. Protein: CASSQDPQGVRSYGYTF. This chain joins TRBV14 and TRBJ1-2, with TRBD1 matching over 7 bases. Germline CDR1 is SGHDN and CDR2 is FVKESK. J lost 4 bases, V lost 0 bases, and 11 bases had no gene match. The CDR3 runs to 17 residues.

This rearrangement joins TRBV7-2 to TRBJ1-5; D not certain. This CDR3 region has 15 residues. Deletions cut 1 base from V and 3 bases from J, with 10 bases between. CDR1 and CDR2 from the germline V gene are SGHTA and FQGNSA. The CDR3 bases are TGTGCCAGCAGCTTAGGGGCAGTCCCCAATCAGCCCCAGCATTTT. Protein product: CASSLGAVPNQPQHF. Using reference TRBV7-2 and TRBJ1-5 for the parts outside the CDR3, the full variable domain is GAGVSQSPSNKVTEKGKDVELRCDPISGHTALYWYRQSLGQGLEFLIYFQGNSAPDKSGLPSDRFSAERTGGSVSTLTIQRTQQEDSAVYLCASSLGAVPNQPQHFGDGTRLSIL.

In regard to this clone: This specimen includes other DNA sequences encoding the same CDR3. The chain links TRBV9 to TRBJ1-6; perhaps TRBD1 as D (5 bases). The V gene lost 0 bases and the J gene lost 6 bases, with 7 bases spanning the gap. CDR1 is SGDLS and CDR2 is YYNGEE in the germline V gene. This CDR3 spans 14 amino acids. CDR3 residues: CASSVGQLNSPLHF. The CDR3 DNA reads TGTGCCAGCAGCGTAGGACAGCTTAATTCACCCCTCCACTTT.

The V call is TRBV29-1, the J call TRBJ2-1; 9 nucleotides align to TRBD1. V trimming: 6 bases; J trimming: 5 bases; junction bases outside the gene matches: 5. CDR3 length equals 13 residues. The V gene's germline CDR1 is SQVTM and CDR2 ANQGSEA. Here the CDR3 reads CSVDRGFHNEQFF. The DNA of the CDR3 is TGCAGCGTGGACAGGGGTTTCCACAATGAGCAGTTCTTC.

Comments on this clone: The same CDR3 can be traced to other DNA sequences in this sample. V is TRBV7-3 and J is TRBJ1-1; D gene unclear. V was shortened by 1 base and J by 1 base, with 4 bases between the two germline ends. There are 13 residues in the CDR3. Germline values: CDR1 SGHTA, CDR2 FQGTGA. The CDR3 DNA sequence: TGTGCCAGCAGCTTAATCCGGAACACTGAAGCTTTCTTT. Protein product: CASSLIRNTEAFF.

This chain's CDR3 is CASSQGGTGSYNEQFF. The CDR3, as DNA: TGTGCCAGCAGCCAAGGGGGGACAGGGTCCTACAATGAGCAGTTCTTC. This chain uses TRBV3-1 (or the pseudogene TRBV3-2) with TRBJ2-1, with 9 bases aligning to TRBD1. This CDR3 comprises 16 residues. Germline assignment: CDR1 LGHDT and CDR2 YNNKEL (reference sequence). V shed 1 base, J shed 1 base, and the junction held 2 bases outside the gene matches.

This sequence joins TRBV4-1 and TRBJ1-4; 9 bases map to TRBD1. The CDR3 spans 14 residues. Looked up from germline, CDR1 is MGHRA and CDR2 is YSYEKL. Unmatched junction bases numbered 7, after V lost 6 bases and J lost 8 bases. CDR3 bases: TGCGCCAGCAGGCCACAGGGGGCAGGGGAAAAACTGTTTTTT. It translates to CASRPQGAGEKLFF.

This clone turned up a few times. V and J are TRBV19 and TRBJ1-2, with no clear D. CDR1 is LNHDA, CDR2 SQIVND, per germline (reference sequence). V was shortened by 1 base and J by 4 bases, with 7 bases between the two germline ends. This CDR3 spans 13 amino acids. Written as DNA, the CDR3 is TGTGCCAGTAGTATAGCACAGTCCTATGGCTACACCTTC. Its translation: CASSIAQSYGYTF.

This chain uses TRBV24-1 with TRBJ2-3, with a possible D match to TRBD1 (5 bases). The V end was cut by 9 bases, the J end by 1 base, with 10 bases between. This CDR3 comprises 13 residues. Looked up from germline, CDR1 is KGHDR and CDR2 is SFDVKD. Written as DNA, the CDR3 is TGTGCCACCGGCGTAGGGGGCACAGATACGCAGTATTTT. As protein: CATGVGGTDTQYF.